These 20 T cell receptor beta chains came from one sample sequenced in a study of metastatic and nonmetastatic thyroid tumors. TCRdb re-analyzed the PCR reads through MiXCR. The sample shows tens of thousands of clones, more than 12% of them seen only once. Each patient came to thyroid surgery without any prior treatment (of any kind). What was sequenced was blood. All receptors come from a female donor with papillary thyroid cancer or a benign thyroid nodule (not recorded which). Some clones in this sample may be carry-over from other donors' samples.

This clone was seen many times. This chain uses TRBV20-1 with TRBJ2-1; D call uncertain. CDR3 size: 10 residues. V dropped 5 bases and J dropped 11 bases, with 10 bases sitting between them. The germline V gene has CDR1 DFQATT and CDR2 SNEGSKA (reference sequence). This chain's CDR3 is CSAAGDQQFF. CDR3 DNA sequence: TGCAGTGCTGCTGGAGACCAGCAGTTCTTC.

This clone was recorded at least ten times. The genes are TRBV28 and TRBJ1-1; no reliable D call. This CDR3 is built from 14 residues. The germline V gene has CDR1 MDHEN and CDR2 SYDVKM. V shed 6 bases and J shed 5 bases, with 16 bases lying between them. In nucleotides, the CDR3 is TGTGCCAGCAGCAGTCATGGAGGGCTTACTGAAGCTTTCTTT. It codes for CASSSHGGLTEAFF.

This sequence joins TRBV7-2 and TRBJ1-2; tentatively, D is TRBD1 (6 bases). Trimming left V 9 bases short and J 5 bases short, with 16 bases between. CDR1 is SGHTA and CDR2 is FQGNSA in the germline V gene. The CDR3 runs 13 residues. CDR3 in amino acids: CARNLGAGYGYTF. The CDR3 DNA is TGTGCCAGAAACTTGGGGGCAGGATATGGCTACACCTTC.

This clone was detected ten times or more. V and J are TRBV18 and TRBJ2-2; D might be TRBD1 (7 bases). Germline CDR1 is KGHSH and CDR2 is LQKENI. The CDR3 has 16 amino acids. Trimming pared 3 bases from V and 5 bases from J, leaving 16 bases between. The CDR3 loop is CASSPFQGGRTGELFF. The CDR3 coding sequence is TGTGCCAGCTCACCGTTCCAGGGGGGAAGGACCGGGGAGCTGTTTTTT.

This clone has a handful of counts. Other DNA sequences within the sample encode an identical CDR3. The J gene is TRBJ2-3, the V gene TRBV28; 9 bases agree with TRBD2. CDR1 and CDR2 from the germline V gene are MDHEN and SYDVKM. CDR3 length: 16 residues. The junction had 9 bases not matched to a gene; V was cut back by 6 bases and J by 2 bases. CDR3 DNA sequence: TGTGCCAGCAGCTCTCGCTTAGCGGGGGACACAGATACGCAGTATTTT. This gives the protein CASSSRLAGDTDTQYF.

This clone appeared many times. The gene calls are TRBV5-5 and TRBJ1-4; D is uncertain. This CDR3 spans 15 amino acids. With 4 bases removed from V and 3 bases from J, the gap between germline ends came to 13 bases. The V gene's germline CDR1 is SGHKS and CDR2 YYEKEE (reference sequence). The CDR3 nucleotides read TGTGCCAGCAGCCCCGGACGGAACCCTAATGAAAAACTGTTTTTT. It is translated as CASSPGRNPNEKLFF.

This clone was seen only a few times. A much larger clone is a single base away; this may be a read error. This chain links TRBV11-2 with TRBJ2-2, with TRBD1 matching over 9 bases. CDR3 length: 13 residues. Trimming took 7 bases from V and 5 from J; bases not matched to a gene: 2. Germline CDR1 SGHAT, CDR2 FQNNGV. Written as DNA, the CDR3 is TGTGCCAGCATACAGGGGGCAACCGGGGAGCTGTTTTTT. It specifies CASIQGATGELFF.

As to this clone: It may be a read error: a sequence one base away is much more abundant. This sequence joins TRBV20-1 and TRBJ2-5, with 8 bases identical to TRBD2. The CDR3 contains 15 residues. The germline V gene encodes CDR1 DFQATT and CDR2 SNEGSKA (reference sequence). V was clipped by 7 bases and J by 5 bases; unmatched bases: 15. The CDR3 coding sequence is TGCAGTGTGTTTTCGAGGCGGGGGGTAGTGGAGACCCAGTACTTC. Translating it yields CSVFSRRGVVETQYF.

There are many counts of this clone. The genes are TRBV4-1 and TRBJ2-2; D ambiguous. Trimming left V 0 bases short and J 5 bases short, with 13 bases between. The CDR3 length is 16 residues. Germline V gene data show CDR1 as MGHRA and CDR2 as YSYEKL. The CDR3 protein is CASSQDMGAGTGELFF. CDR3 nucleotide sequence: TGCGCCAGCAGCCAAGATATGGGCGCTGGGACCGGGGAGCTGTTTTTT.

This clone has at least ten counts. The CDR3 loop is CASRGGNSNQPQHF. The CDR3 DNA follows: TGTGCCAGTCGGGGAGGGAACAGCAATCAGCCCCAGCATTTT. V usage is TRBV3-1 and J usage is TRBJ1-5; no definite D call. Germline V gene data show CDR1 as LGHDT and CDR2 as YNNKEL (reference sequence). V was pared by 9 bases and J by 1 base, with 13 bases between. The length of the CDR3 is 14 residues.

This clone came up a few times. A read error is possible here, since a much larger clone lies one base away. The chain links TRBV5-1 to TRBJ2-1, with 7 bases fitting TRBD1. Germline assignment: CDR1 SGHRS and CDR2 YFSETQ. The CDR3 covers 16 residues. The V segment lost 4 bases and the J segment 0 bases; nucleotides outside the gene matches: 7. CDR3 nucleotides: TGCGCCAGCAGCATTATACCAGGGGGCTCCTACAATGAGCAGTTCTTC. Its translation is CASSIIPGGSYNEQFF.

The chain links TRBV7-2 to TRBJ2-7, with D hard to call. This CDR3 region has 15 residues. CDR1 and CDR2 from the germline V gene are SGHTA and FQGNSA. Deletions cut 7 bases from V and 6 bases from J, with 22 bases between. For the CDR3, the DNA is TGTGCCAGCATCCCGGACGGTGCCCGGTGGCTCGAGCAGTACTTC. Its translation is CASIPDGARWLEQYF.

The sample holds many counts of this clone. The V gene is TRBV10-1, the J gene TRBJ2-5; D gene unclear. V gave up 9 bases and J gave up 2 bases, with 16 bases separating them. CDR3 length: 14 residues. Per the germline V gene, CDR1 is WNHNN and CDR2 is SYGVQD (reference sequence). The CDR3 DNA sequence: TGCGCCAGGCCTAGGTATAGGAAACAAGAGACCCAGTACTTC. Protein sequence: CARPRYRKQETQYF.

This clone was found many times. This chain joins TRBV4-1 and TRBJ1-2; D gene ambiguous. Germline V gene data show CDR1 as MGHRA and CDR2 as YSYEKL. The CDR3 contains 16 residues. Trimming left V 4 bases short and J 5 bases short, with 20 bases between. CDR3 sequence: CASSLRIPSPYYGYTF. CDR3 sequence (DNA): TGCGCCAGCAGCCTAAGGATACCCTCACCATATTATGGCTACACCTTC.

Comments on this clone: The germline gene is not matched at one end of the junction; a read error may be the cause. The V call is TRBV4-2, the J call TRBJ2-7, with 8 bases identical to TRBD2. The CDR3 totals 14 residues. CDR1 and CDR2 (germline): LGHNA, YNFKEQ. The CDR3 spells CASSPGAGGYEQCF. In DNA form, the CDR3 reads TGTGCCAGCAGCCCTGGGGCGGGGGGCTACGAGCAGTGCTTC.

This clone was counted many times. Additional DNA sequences in this sample encode the identical CDR3. The J gene is TRBJ1-4, the V gene TRBV25-1; the D gene is possibly TRBD1 (6 bases). V was cut by 8 bases and J by 16 bases, with 14 bases left in between. Germline CDR1 is MGHDK and CDR2 is SYGVNS. The CDR3 spans 10 residues. Here the CDR3 reads CASWGGFWFF. In DNA, the CDR3 is TGTGCCAGCTGGGGGGGCTTCTGGTTTTTT.

As for this clone: A much bigger clone sits one base away, suggesting this may be a read error. J is TRBJ2-5 and V is TRBV9; unclear D gene. The V gene's germline CDR1 is SGDLS and CDR2 YYNGEE. CDR3 size: 14 residues. Trimming took off 1 base at V and 3 bases at J, with 10 bases between the two ends. CDR3 protein: CASSVSPGKETQYF. The CDR3 nucleotides read TGTGCCAGCAGCGTAAGCCCAGGAAAAGAGACCCAGTACTTC.

This clone showed up many times. This chain joins TRBV11-2 and TRBJ2-7, with a tentative D call TRBD1 (5 bases). V lost 5 bases and J 2 bases, leaving 16 bases between the germline ends. CDR1 is SGHAT, CDR2 FQNNGV, per germline. The CDR3 is made up of 15 amino acids. In DNA form, the CDR3 reads TGTGCCAGCAGCCCCCGGACATCTCGAACCTACGAGCAGTACTTC. Translation gives CASSPRTSRTYEQYF.

This clone has a count of ten or more. The chain uses TRBV10-3 and TRBJ1-2; D not resolved. Trimming cost V 3 bases and J 0 bases, with 11 bases left between them. CDR1 ENHRY and CDR2 SYGVKD come from the germline V gene. This CDR3 has 15 amino acids. This CDR3 reads CAISDHGRANYGYTF. The CDR3 DNA sequence: TGTGCCATCAGTGACCACGGGAGAGCTAACTATGGCTACACCTTC.

As regards this clone: This may come from a read error, since a much larger clone is one base off. The chain combines TRBV20-1 with TRBJ2-7; TRBD1 might be the D (5 bases). Germline V gene data show CDR1 as DFQATT and CDR2 as SNEGSKA (reference sequence). The CDR3 has 16 amino acids. DNA for the CDR3: TGCAGTGCTCCAATACTGAAGGGGCGCCGGTCCTACGAGCAGTGCTTC. It yields the protein CSAPILKGRRSYEQCF.